The 6 T cell receptor beta chains reported below all come from one sample, sequenced in a study of T cell responses to AZD1222 COVID-19 vaccine. Generated by immunoSEQ multiplex PCR, the TCRdb table keeps only in-frame clones and is missing some. In the table there are approximately 190,000 clones, approximately 91% of which are singletons. The sequencing here drew on peripheral blood, taken on day 0 of AZD1222 vaccination. These receptors all come from an adult in good health.

The V gene is TRBV5-1, the J gene TRBJ2-5; D gene ambiguous. With 0 bases removed from V and 5 bases from J, the gap between germline ends came to 11 bases. Per the germline V gene, CDR1 is SGHRS and CDR2 is YFSETQ. This CDR3 is built from 14 residues. The CDR3 loop is CASSLGRVVETQYF. As DNA, the CDR3 is TGCGCCAGCAGCTTGGGACGGGTCGTGGAGACCCAGTACTTC.

The genes are TRBV11-2 and TRBJ2-7; 13 bases match TRBD2. The V gene's germline CDR1 is SGHAT and CDR2 FQNNGV. The CDR3 is made up of 18 amino acids. With V trimmed by 1 base and J by 2 bases, 8 bases remained unmatched. The chain's CDR3 is CASSLVGLAGAGTYEQYF. As DNA, the CDR3 is TGTGCCAGCAGCTTAGTAGGACTAGCGGGAGCGGGTACCTACGAGCAGTACTTC. Full variable domain (remainder filled in from reference TRBV11-2 and TRBJ2-7): EAGVAQSPRYKIIEKRQSVAFWCNPISGHATLYWYQQILGQGPKLLIQFQNNGVVDDSQLPKDRFSAERLKGVDSTLKIQPAKLEDSAVYLCASSLVGLAGAGTYEQYFGPGTRLTVT.

The gene calls are TRBV7-9 and TRBJ2-5, with D possibly being TRBD2 (5 bases). The V end lost 5 bases, the J end lost 0 bases, and 10 bases lay between the germline ends. The CDR3 sequence is 14 residues long. Germline lookup yields CDR1 SEHNR and CDR2 FQNEAQ (reference sequence). The CDR3 region is CASSEGEYQETQYF. In nucleotides, the CDR3 is TGTGCCAGCAGCGAGGGAGAGTACCAAGAGACCCAGTACTTC.

The rearrangement joins TRBV24-1 to TRBJ2-3; no firm D call. Per the germline V gene, CDR1 is KGHDR and CDR2 is SFDVKD. CDR3 length: 16 amino acids. With 0 bases removed from V and 0 bases from J, the gap between germline ends came to 9 bases. CDR3 sequence reads: CATSDLGSSSTDTQYF. CDR3 sequence (DNA): TGTGCCACCAGTGATTTGGGCAGCTCTAGCACAGATACGCAGTATTTT.

This sequence joins TRBV5-1 and TRBJ2-7; 14 bases fit TRBD2. J gave up 1 base and V 4 bases, and 7 bases lay outside the gene matches. Germline V gives CDR1 SGHRS, CDR2 YFSETQ. The CDR3 loop spans 17 amino acids. The CDR3 region is CASSGGLAGAGSYEQYF. The CDR3 DNA follows: TGCGCCAGCAGCGGGGGACTAGCGGGAGCAGGGTCCTACGAGCAGTACTTC. The full variable domain, completed using reference TRBV5-1 and TRBJ2-7, is KAGVTQTPRYLIKTRGQQVTLSCSPISGHRSVSWYQQTPGQGLQFLFEYFSETQRNKGNFPGRFSGRQFSNSRSEMNVSTLELGDSALYLCASSGGLAGAGSYEQYFGPGTRLTVT.

With respect to this clone: In the same sample, other DNA sequences code for this CDR3. The chain joins TRBV19 to TRBJ1-6; D call uncertain. The CDR3 loop spans 14 amino acids. V was pared by 3 bases and J by 10 bases, with 13 bases between. Looked up from germline, CDR1 is LNHDA and CDR2 is SQIVND (reference sequence). CDR3 loop: CASSMRPQNSPLHF. The CDR3 DNA reads as TGTGCCAGTAGTATGAGGCCCCAGAACTCACCCCTCCACTTT. Full variable domain (remainder filled in from reference TRBV19 and TRBJ1-6): DGGITQSPKYLFRKEGQNVTLSCEQNLNHDAMYWYRQDPGQGLRLIYYSQIVNDFQKGDIAEGYSVSREKKESFPLTVTSAQKNPTAFYLCASSMRPQNSPLHFGNGTRLTVT.